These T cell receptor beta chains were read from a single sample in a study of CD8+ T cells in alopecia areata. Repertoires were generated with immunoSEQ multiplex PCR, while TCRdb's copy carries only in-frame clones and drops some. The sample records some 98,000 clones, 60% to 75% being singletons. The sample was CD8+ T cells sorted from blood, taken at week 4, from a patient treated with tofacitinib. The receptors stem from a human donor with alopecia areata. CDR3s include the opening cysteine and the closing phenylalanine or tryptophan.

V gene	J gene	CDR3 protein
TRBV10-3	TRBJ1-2	CAISDREFYGYTF
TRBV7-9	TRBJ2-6	CASSPGPARANVLTF
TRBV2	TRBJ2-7	CASSLSGRPYEQYF
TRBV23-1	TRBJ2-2	CASSHKGLHTGELFF
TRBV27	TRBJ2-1	CASSFRAGGDNEQFF
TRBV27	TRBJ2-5	CASSVGLAGGVETQYF
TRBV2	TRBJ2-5	CASSEPMTGVSIYEETQYF
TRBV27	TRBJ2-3	CATLVTGGYPTDTQYF
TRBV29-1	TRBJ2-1	CSVESPAGRDNEQFF
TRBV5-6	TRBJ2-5	CASSLAVAGGSETQYF
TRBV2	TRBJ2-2	CASSEGRNTGELFF
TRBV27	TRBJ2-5	CASSSLGQGDYQETQYF
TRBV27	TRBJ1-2	CASSTQGGAYGYTF
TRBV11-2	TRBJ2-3	CASSSGLAGGLGDTQYF
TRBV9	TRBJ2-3	CASSVELAGLTDTQYF
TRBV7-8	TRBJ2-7	CASSYPGGYEQYF
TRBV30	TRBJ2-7	CAWSSGIPSYEQYF
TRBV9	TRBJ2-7	CASSPRGTVEGYEQYF
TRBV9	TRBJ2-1	CASSVDRGLHGAEQFF
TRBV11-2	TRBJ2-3	CASSSATSPLGVDTQYF
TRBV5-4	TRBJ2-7	CASSLVGEQYF
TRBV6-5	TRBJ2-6	CASSSQESGANVLTF
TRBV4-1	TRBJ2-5	CASSQDPGLGADQETQYF
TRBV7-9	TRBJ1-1	CASSLAPSDTEAFF
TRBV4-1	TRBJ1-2	CASSPEGTVGGYGYTF
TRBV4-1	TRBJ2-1	CASSQDIPGVSSYNEQFF
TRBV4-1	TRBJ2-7	CASSQEAGGVYEQYF
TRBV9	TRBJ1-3	CASSALDTSGNTIYF
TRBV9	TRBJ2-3	CASSPYSGELYTDTQYF
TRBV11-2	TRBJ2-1	CASRGLASGIDEQFF
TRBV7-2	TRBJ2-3	CASSPGLAESTDTQYF
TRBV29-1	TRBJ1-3	CSVVAENSVYGNTIYF
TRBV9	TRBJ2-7	CASSASGGRVDEQYF
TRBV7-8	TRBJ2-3	CASSPIGTDTQYF
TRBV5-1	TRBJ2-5	CASSLATQETQYF
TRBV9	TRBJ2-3	CASSDRTGFVTDTQYF
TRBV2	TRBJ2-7	CASSWTGFYEQYF
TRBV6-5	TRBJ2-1	CASSYTGPNEQFF
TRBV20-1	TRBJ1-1	CSARGPPEAFF
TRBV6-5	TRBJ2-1	CASSYSGANEQFF